This record looks at one TCR beta chain sequence and its context. Repertoires were generated with immunoSEQ multiplex PCR, while TCRdb's copy carries only in-frame clones and drops some. The sample has 1,100,000 or so clones, around 82% seen once. The data stem from a study of shared clonotypes between healthy human individuals. The germline V gene has CDR1 SEHNR and CDR2 FQNEAQ (reference sequence). V lost 1 base and J lost 7; bases outside the gene matches: 5. CDR3 length: 16 amino acids. The clonotype comes from a man younger than 30 in good health. Some clones in this sample may be carry-over from other donors' samples. The sequenced sample was memory CD4+ T cells from PBMCs. The subset was: CD45RA-negative fraction. The rearrangement joins TRBV7-9 to TRBJ2-5; TRBD2 agrees at 14 bases. The CDR3 nucleotides read TGTGCCAGCAGCTTAGGCGGGACTAGCGGGAGATCGACCCAGTACTTC. This gives the protein CASSLGGTSGRSTQYF.